A selection of T cell receptor beta chains follows, all from one sample in a study of blood T cells in healthy people across ages. TCRdb independently ran MiXCR on the 5' RACE reads; one entry per CDR3 protein. The data hold around 1,500,000 distinct CDR3 sequences, with 40% to 50% observed a single time. Sequenced: blood. The receptor source for this set is a woman between 18 and 29 years old in good health. Both conserved end residues are trimmed from each CDR3. Some rows mark clone size as missing; the rest say once, few, many or name a class of expanded clone.

clone_size	v_call	j_call	cdr3_aa
NA	TRBV3-1	TRBJ2-7	ASSLDSGPYEQY
NA	TRBV28	TRBJ2-7	ASSSAGTGYYEQY
many	TRBV4-1	TRBJ2-3	ASSQERTDTQY
few	TRBV5-1	TRBJ2-7	ASSLVYGYEQY
NA	TRBV9	TRBJ2-3	AGSPRQGQTADTQY
NA	TRBV10-3	TRBJ1-1	AISIRDDDTEAF
NA	TRBV10-3	TRBJ2-5	APEAGGQETQY
NA	TRBV21-1	TRBJ2-5	ASSTHRSQETQY
many	TRBV7-2	TRBJ1-1	ASSPQGVGTEAF
few	TRBV5-8	TRBJ2-5	ASSFSGTSGSEQY
many	TRBV20-1	TRBJ2-3	SASGSGADTQY
few	TRBV3-1	TRBJ1-1	ASSHEGTGYYHTEAF
NA	TRBV29-1	TRBJ2-7	SVEDRTRVRYEQY
few	TRBV4-1	NA	ASSHGAGGVYEQY
NA	TRBV28	TRBJ1-5	ASSLAQDYQPQH
NA	TRBV29-1	TRBJ2-2	SAILAGEPVELF
NA	TRBV28	TRBJ1-4	ASSLGREEKLF
few	TRBV24-1	TRBJ2-7	ATSEGTEQY
NA	TRBV6-2/TRBV6-3	TRBJ1-4	ASSYGNRGREKLF
NA	TRBV20-1	TRBJ1-5	SAGGWAVGSDQPQH
NA	TRBV9	TRBJ2-1	ASSGRPATDTYNEQF
NA	TRBV11-1	TRBJ2-5	ASSLNRGQQETQY
NA	TRBV7-9	TRBJ1-4	ASSPPPDSLGDEKLF
many	TRBV29-1	TRBJ2-7	SVLESSDYEQY
NA	TRBV5-1	TRBJ1-1	ASSLVFGTGYDEAF
few	TRBV6-9	TRBJ2-7	ASVRWTAIFYEQY
few	TRBV7-2	TRBJ2-6	ASSLTSSGANVLT
NA	TRBV12-3/TRBV12-4	TRBJ2-1	ASSFGRDYNEQF
NA	TRBV25-1	TRBJ2-1	ASSVAPHNEQF
NA	TRBV12-3/TRBV12-4	TRBJ2-4	AISRGSGLMSGAKNILY
NA	TRBV5-1	TRBJ2-3	ASSANTGGIDTQY
once	TRBV6-1	TRBJ2-6	ASSDETTYGANVLT
NA	TRBV28	TRBJ2-7	ASGGGNRGHEQY
few	TRBV10-2	TRBJ2-5	ASSEMGRNYQETQY
few	TRBV5-5	TRBJ2-7	ASSRREDTYEQY
NA	TRBV10-2	TRBJ2-7	ASSESNRGNEQY
many	TRBV20-1	TRBJ2-5	SAPPTGLGETQY
few	TRBV20-1	TRBJ2-7	SATDRKSSYEQY
NA	TRBV11-2	TRBJ1-1	ASSSRDREVNTEAF
few	TRBV24-1	TRBJ2-3	ATRRGQNTDTQY
NA	TRBV3-1	TRBJ2-3	ASSQDGAGVREDTQY
NA	TRBV20-1	TRBJ2-1	SASHHGTYNEQF
many	TRBV13	TRBJ2-5	ASSLRGDGGQETQY
NA	TRBV20-1	TRBJ2-7	SVGGDYEQY
NA	TRBV2	TRBJ1-6	ASSGEGSYNSPLH
NA	TRBV21-1	TRBJ2-7	ASFVPFEQY
few	TRBV10-3	TRBJ2-1	AITRGTGNEQF
NA	TRBV2	TRBJ2-7	ASKTEYEQY
NA	TRBV12-5	TRBJ1-4	ASGPRRGKLF
NA	TRBV6-5	TRBJ1-2	ASSYSGRLSYGYT
NA	TRBV11-2	TRBJ2-1	ASSFALSNEQF
few	TRBV5-1	TRBJ2-1	ASSLDGEGNDEQF
many	TRBV20-1	TRBJ2-5	SAHRLAGAETQY
few	TRBV5-1	TRBJ2-1	ASSLAGGSGKQDNEQF
NA	TRBV27	TRBJ1-6	AIKVRTPGDLGEGSPLH
few	TRBV7-2	TRBJ2-3	ASSFWTSGGSSTDTQY
NA	TRBV20-1	TRBJ2-7	SATPYEQY
few	TRBV20-1	TRBJ2-5	SAPYPQGSEETQY
NA	TRBV7-9	TRBJ1-6	ASSLGQGTRNSPLH
few	TRBV5-4	TRBJ1-2	ASSGLAFNYGYT